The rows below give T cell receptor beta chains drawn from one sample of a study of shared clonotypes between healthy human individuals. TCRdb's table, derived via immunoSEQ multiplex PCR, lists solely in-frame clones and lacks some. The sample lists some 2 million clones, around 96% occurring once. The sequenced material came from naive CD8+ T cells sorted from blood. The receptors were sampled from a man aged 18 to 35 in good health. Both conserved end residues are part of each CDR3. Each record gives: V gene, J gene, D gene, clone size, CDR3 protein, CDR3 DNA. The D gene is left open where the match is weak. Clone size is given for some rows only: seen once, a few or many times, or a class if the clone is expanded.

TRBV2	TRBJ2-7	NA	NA	CASSEEESSYEQYF	TGTGCCAGCAGTGAGGAGGAGAGCTCCTACGAGCAGTACTTC
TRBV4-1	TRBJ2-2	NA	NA	CASSQEGSGATGELFF	TGCGCCAGCAGCCAAGAGGGATCGGGGGCTACCGGGGAGCTGTTTTTT
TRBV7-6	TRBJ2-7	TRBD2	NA	CASSSTSGKDEQYF	TGTGCCAGCAGCTCTACTAGCGGAAAGGACGAGCAGTACTTC
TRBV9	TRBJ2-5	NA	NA	CASSVDGNPQETQYF	TGTGCCAGCAGCGTAGATGGCAACCCCCAAGAGACCCAGTACTTC
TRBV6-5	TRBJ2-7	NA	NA	CASSYGGSQYEQYF	TGTGCCAGCAGTTACGGGGGCTCCCAATACGAGCAGTACTTC
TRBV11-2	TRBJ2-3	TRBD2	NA	CASTDTGTSFSTDTQYF	TGTGCCAGCACCGATACCGGGACTAGCTTCAGCACAGATACGCAGTATTTT
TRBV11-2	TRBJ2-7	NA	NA	CASSLARLEQYF	TGTGCCAGCAGCTTAGCCAGACTCGAGCAGTACTTC
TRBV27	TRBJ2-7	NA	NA	CASSFGRAGGYEQYF	TGTGCCAGCAGTTTTGGGCGGGCAGGGGGGTACGAGCAGTACTTC
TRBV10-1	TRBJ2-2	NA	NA	CASSARLGGELFF	TGCGCCAGCAGTGCCCGGTTGGGGGGGGAGCTGTTTTTT
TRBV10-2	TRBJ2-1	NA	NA	CASSELHVGLEEQFF	TGCGCCAGCAGTGAATTGCACGTTGGGCTTGAGGAGCAGTTCTTC
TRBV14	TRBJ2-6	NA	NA	CASSLRVFSSGANVLTF	TGTGCCAGCAGCCTCCGGGTCTTCTCCTCTGGGGCCAACGTCCTGACTTTC
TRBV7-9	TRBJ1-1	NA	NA	CASSLGTRGEGTEAFF	TGTGCCAGCAGCTTAGGGACCCGGGGGGAGGGCACTGAAGCTTTCTTT
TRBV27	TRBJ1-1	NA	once	CASSLLGGEAFF	TGTGCCAGCAGTTTACTCGGGGGTGAAGCTTTCTTT
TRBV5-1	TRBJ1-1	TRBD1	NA	CASSPGQGRGSLEAFF	TGCGCCAGCAGCCCCGGACAGGGGAGGGGGTCCCTTGAAGCTTTCTTT
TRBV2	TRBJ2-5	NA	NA	CASSGGEDIHLIGETQYF	TGTGCCAGCAGTGGGGGGGAGGACATTCACCTTATTGGAGAGACCCAGTACTTC
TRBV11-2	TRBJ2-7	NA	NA	CASSLGRYGSSYEQYF	TGTGCCAGCAGCTTAGGGCGTTACGGCAGCTCCTACGAGCAGTACTTC
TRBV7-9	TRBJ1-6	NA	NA	CASSMDSHNSPLHF	TGTGCCAGCAGCATGGACAGCCATAATTCACCCCTCCACTTT
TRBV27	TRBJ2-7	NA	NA	CASSLSGHEQYF	TGTGCCAGCAGTTTATCGGGCCACGAGCAGTACTTC
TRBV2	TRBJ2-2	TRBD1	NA	CASAQGQGGTGELFF	TGTGCCAGCGCCCAGGGACAGGGTGGGACCGGGGAGCTGTTTTTT
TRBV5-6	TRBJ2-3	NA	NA	CASSLGADTQYF	TGTGCCAGCAGCTTAGGGGCGGATACGCAGTATTTT
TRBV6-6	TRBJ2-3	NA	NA	CASSYGAGTDTQYF	TGTGCCAGCAGTTACGGCGCAGGCACAGATACGCAGTATTTT
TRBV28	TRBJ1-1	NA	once	CASSLGGLMNTEAFF	TGTGCCAGCAGTTTAGGGGGACTGATGAACACTGAAGCTTTCTTT
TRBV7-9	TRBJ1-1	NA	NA	CASSLAYGERNTEAFF	TGTGCCAGCAGCTTAGCGTACGGGGAACGGAACACTGAAGCTTTCTTT
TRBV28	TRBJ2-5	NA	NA	CASSYMRFQETQYF	TGTGCCAGCAGCTACATGAGATTTCAAGAGACCCAGTACTTC
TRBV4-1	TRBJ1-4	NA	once	CASSHRATNEKLFF	TGCGCCAGCAGCCACAGGGCAACTAATGAAAAACTGTTTTTT
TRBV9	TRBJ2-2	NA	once	CASSVVRNTGELFF	TGTGCCAGCAGCGTAGTCAGGAACACCGGGGAGCTGTTTTTT
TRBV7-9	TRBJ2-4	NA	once	CASSTSWGEQNIQYF	TGTGCCAGCAGCACGTCTTGGGGGGAGCAAAACATTCAGTACTTC
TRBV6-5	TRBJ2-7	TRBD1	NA	CASSWTGIPYEQYF	TGTGCCAGCAGTTGGACAGGGATACCCTACGAGCAGTACTTC
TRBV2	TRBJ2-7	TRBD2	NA	CASTPLSGIVGEQYF	TGTGCCAGCACCCCACTAAGCGGGATTGTGGGCGAGCAGTACTTC
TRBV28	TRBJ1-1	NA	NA	CASSLGRTTEAFF	TGTGCCAGCAGTTTGGGGAGGACCACTGAAGCTTTCTTT
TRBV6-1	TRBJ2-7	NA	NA	CASSTRSPYEQYF	TGTGCCAGCAGCACCAGGAGTCCCTACGAGCAGTACTTC
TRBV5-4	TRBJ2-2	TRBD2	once	CASSLGTTNTGELFF	TGTGCCAGCAGCCTCGGGACTACGAACACCGGGGAGCTGTTTTTT
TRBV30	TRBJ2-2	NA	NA	CAWSAGTNTGELFF	TGTGCCTGGAGTGCGGGAACGAACACCGGGGAGCTGTTTTTT
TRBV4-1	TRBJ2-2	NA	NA	CASRGTGELFF	TGCGCCAGCAGGGGCACCGGGGAGCTGTTTTTT
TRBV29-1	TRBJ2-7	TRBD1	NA	CSVETGSPPYEQYF	TGCAGCGTTGAGACAGGGTCCCCCCCCTACGAGCAGTACTTC
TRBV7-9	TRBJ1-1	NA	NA	CASSLAQGRYTEAFF	TGTGCCAGCAGCTTAGCGCAGGGACGTTACACTGAAGCTTTCTTT
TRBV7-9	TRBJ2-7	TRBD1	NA	CASSPAGTGGYEQYF	TGTGCCAGCAGCCCAGCCGGGACAGGGGGCTACGAGCAGTACTTC
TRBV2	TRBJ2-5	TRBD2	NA	CASSEGLAGADETQYF	TGTGCCAGCAGTGAAGGACTAGCGGGAGCTGACGAGACCCAGTACTTC
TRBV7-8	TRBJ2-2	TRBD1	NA	CASSPRQGTGELFF	TGTGCCAGCAGCCCCAGACAGGGAACCGGGGAGCTGTTTTTT
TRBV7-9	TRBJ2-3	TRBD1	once	CASSLGTGGIGPDTQYF	TGTGCCAGCAGCTTGGGAACAGGGGGGATCGGGCCAGATACGCAGTATTTT
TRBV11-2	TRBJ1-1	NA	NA	CASSLAPGRTEAFF	TGTGCCAGCAGCTTAGCCCCAGGGAGAACTGAAGCTTTCTTT
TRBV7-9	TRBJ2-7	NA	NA	CASSLGDSEQYF	TGTGCCAGCAGCTTAGGCGATTCCGAGCAGTACTTC
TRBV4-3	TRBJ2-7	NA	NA	CASSEMKEGLNYEQYF	TGCGCCAGCAGCGAAATGAAGGAAGGACTCAACTACGAGCAGTACTTC
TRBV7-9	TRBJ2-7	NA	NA	CASSLGSGEQYF	TGTGCCAGCAGCTTAGGGAGCGGCGAGCAGTACTTC
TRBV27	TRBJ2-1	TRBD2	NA	CASSHGTSGGSNSYNEQFF	TGTGCCAGCAGTCACGGGACTAGCGGGGGGTCAAACTCCTACAATGAGCAGTTCTTC
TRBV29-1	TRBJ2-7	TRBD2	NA	CSVLETSGTEQYF	TGCAGCGTTCTAGAGACTAGCGGGACCGAGCAGTACTTC
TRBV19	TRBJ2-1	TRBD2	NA	CASSLTSGNEQFF	TGTGCCAGTAGTTTGACTAGCGGTAATGAGCAGTTCTTC
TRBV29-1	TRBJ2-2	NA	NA	CSAASSGTGELFF	TGCAGCGCTGCTAGTTCCGGAACCGGGGAGCTGTTTTTT
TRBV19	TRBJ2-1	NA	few	CASSPTLTGAGYNEQFF	TGTGCCAGTAGCCCGACCTTGACAGGTGCCGGCTACAATGAGCAGTTCTTC
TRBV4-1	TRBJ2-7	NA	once	CASSPSGVGSYEQYF	TGCGCCAGCAGCCCTTCCGGTGTAGGTTCCTACGAGCAGTACTTC
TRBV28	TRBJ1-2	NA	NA	CASSLGRTVAYTF	TGTGCCAGCAGTTTAGGGAGGACAGTGGCCTACACCTTC
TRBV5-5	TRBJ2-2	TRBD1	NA	CASSLEGQGTGELFF	TGTGCCAGCAGCTTGGAGGGACAGGGCACCGGGGAGCTGTTTTTT
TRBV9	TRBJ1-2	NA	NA	CASSVGPGDYGYTF	TGTGCCAGCAGCGTAGGACCGGGGGACTATGGCTACACCTTC
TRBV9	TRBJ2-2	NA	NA	CASSTPRGELFF	TGTGCCAGCAGCACCCCTCGGGGGGAGCTGTTTTTT
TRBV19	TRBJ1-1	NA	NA	CASSIGLTEAFF	TGTGCCAGTAGTATCGGCCTCACTGAAGCTTTCTTT